This paragraph covers one T cell receptor beta chain sequence. Its antigen has not been determined. The record has no base qualities; no much larger clone is one base away. This sample was taken from a study of regulatory T cells in long-lasting Graves disease (dated by TCRdb to about 2021). Regarding the research as a whole: Patients with newly diagnosed Graves' disease had been on antithyroid drugs for under 3 months. Persistent Graves' disease patients were compared with newly diagnosed Graves' disease patients by peripheral blood TCR sequencing and RNA sequencing. The study was conducted in China and was registered as a clinical trial. A total of roughly 35 samples underwent TCR sequencing: about 13 from persistent and roughly 20 from newly diagnosed Graves' disease patients.

The paper's findings and limits, for the study overall: Sequencing and analysis were limited to the TCR beta chain. A larger number of public clonotypes was shared among persistent patients (around 2,700) than among newly diagnosed patients (roughly 980). Compared with newly diagnosed patients, persistent Graves' disease patients had lower TCR Shannon entropy and fewer highly expanded clones, which suggests clonal expansion. The authors noted that the small sample size was a limitation that may lower accuracy. The study examined only peripheral blood because the primary lesion, thyroid tissue, could not be accessed.

Receptor amplification or capture employed multiplex PCR. Instrument used: Illumina HiSeq 4000. CDR3 regions were amplified by Arm-PCR with iRepertoire HTBI primers to construct TCR beta libraries. Gel purification was performed on PCR products prior to sequencing. The paper's data handling went like this. A total of under 80 TRBV and some 13 TRBJ segments were identified across samples and were used for gene usage analysis of CDR3 amino acid clonotypes. COPE and FqMerger were used to merge filtered high-quality paired reads into contigs. Contigs were aligned with BLAST to IMGT TRBV, TRBD and TRBJ reference genes, and CDR3 was defined per IMGT. Clonotypes above 0.1% frequency were classified as highly expanded clones. Repertoire diversity was measured by Shannon entropy, and V-J evenness by the Gini coefficient. A clonotype was considered public if more than one individual shared it. Using fastp at Q25 and MiXCR, TCRdb reprocessed the public reads and kept productive beta chains. All rows with the same CDR3 protein become a single entry with the most common DNA and genes. These V and J calls derive from TCRdb rather than the authors' analysis. This sample lists fewer than 550,000 distinct CDR3 sequences; roughly 15% were detected once. The ten largest account for 20% to 25% of the sample.

Explained via the paper, the time point label denotes: newly diagnosed GD, antithyroid drugs for less than 3 months. For both TCR sequencing and RNA sequencing, RNA was extracted from PBMCs using TRIzol. The diagnosis of Graves' disease was made according to American Thyroid Association guidelines. Patients for the study were recruited at an endocrinology department in Xi'an, China. Each patient gave around 9.2 milliliters of peripheral blood, collected in an EDTA anticoagulant tube. Ficoll Paque Plus density gradient separation was used to isolate PBMCs, and no further T cell sorting was done. An Agilent 2100 Bioanalyzer and agarose gel were used to check RNA quality, while a NanoDrop 2000 measured RNA concentration. The data also belong to a second study, concerning T cells in Graves' hyperthyroidism and ophthalmopathy. As described in the second report: Stable Graves' hyperthyroidism was defined as the absence of progression to ophthalmopathy over 18 months of follow-up. Hyperthyroidism patients were aged 18 to 65 years and newly diagnosed, with disease duration of less than 2 months. Exclusion was applied to patients with uncontrolled infections, other autoimmune diseases, pregnancy or lactation. Diagnoses relied on clinical symptoms, serum thyroxine and TRAb, thyroid ultrasound and orbital computed tomography. For the first round of RT-PCR on the TCR CDR3, the HTBI primer set was used together with the Qiagen OneStep RT-PCR kit. Most expanded thyroid clonotypes (frequency above 0.001) were also found in blood, which suggests that blood repertoires may mirror thyroid immune responses. A 13 V-J signature model separated ophthalmopathy from stable hyperthyroidism, with approximately 87% sensitivity and about 81% specificity in cross-validation and 80%/75% in testing. In validation, progression to ophthalmopathy was predicted by the model with 70% to 71% sensitivity and approximately 78% specificity, a median of approximately 6.5 months before onset. A discovery cohort of around 98 patients, roughly 45 with Graves' ophthalmopathy and approximately 60 with stable Graves' hyperthyroidism, was used to find distinguishing TCR V-J signatures. Prospective prediction of ophthalmopathy was tested in an independent validation cohort consisting of 18 to 20 hyperthyroidism patients and around 16 patients who later progressed to ophthalmopathy. The 95 to 100 discovery patients were randomly divided into training and test sets at a 7:3 ratio. In addition, the study compared T-cell repertoires in thyroid tissue and in blood from five to seven Graves' hyperthyroidism patients. Once sampling was done, hyperthyroidism patients were given methimazole at a starting dose of 30 mg daily, whereas ophthalmopathy patients were given high-dose intravenous methylprednisolone. A second multiplex PCR round built the libraries, followed by size selection and purification. Paired-end sequencing of the libraries was performed with 100 bp reads on an Illumina HiSeq2000. SOAPnuke was used to process the raw data, throwing out any read that contained adapters or uncalled bases, had a mean Phred below 15, or lacked an exact constant-primer or identifier match. High-quality paired reads were merged with COPE v1.2.5, and unique nucleotide sequences were defined as clonotypes. MiTCR v1.1 was used to align clonotypes to the IMGT TRBV, TRBD and TRBJ reference segments. The analysis was restricted to V-J combinations with a frequency above 0.0001, which together covered about 99% of the repertoires. A TCS score was defined as the ratio between F50 (clonal expansion) and ExV (chaos), using BLOSUM62-based TCRdist between CDR3 peptides within each V-J. Welch's t-statistics and random forest reduced just over 500 V-J features to 13, which were used in a naive Bayes classifier (R e1071). Sample size was not statistically predetermined, and investigators were not blinded to group allocation. The paper describes TCR Vbeta CDR3 sequencing of 135 peripheral blood samples, made up of about 40 ophthalmopathy patients, roughly 80 hyperthyroidism patients and about 17 progressor patients.

The sequenced sample was peripheral blood mononuclear cells (PBMCs), obtained at new diagnosis, from a patient treated with antithyroid drugs. The clonotype comes from a woman aged 18-29 years with Graves disease. Donor details come from another sample of the same person, matched by shared clones.

The DNA sequence follows: TGCAGTGCTCCGGGACGGAGAAACACCGGGGAGCTGTTTTTT. It specifies CSAPGRRNTGELFF. Recombination joined TRBV20-1 with TRBJ2-2; the D segment may tentatively be TRBD1 or TRBD2, each giving 5 matched bases. Trimming costs V 5 bases and J 2 bases, and their ends lie 12 bases apart. Counted from cysteine to phenylalanine, this CDR3 has 14 amino acids. Only the CDR3 region is kept as DNA, spanning 42 bases read in frame from base 1. From the germline V gene (reference sequence), CDR1 is DFQATT and CDR2 is SNEGSKA.